Listed here are 23 T cell receptor beta chains from one sample, sequenced in a study of blood T cell repertoires in COVID-19. The protocol was immunoSEQ multiplex PCR, while the TCRdb copy is restricted to in-frame clones and leaves out a portion. This repertoire shows about 250,000 clones, 87% found once; its top ten account for roughly 3%. Sequenced material: peripheral blood. These receptors came from a young man with active or convalescent COVID-19.

The V and J genes are TRBV7-3 and TRBJ2-1; no definite D call. The CDR3 extends over 14 amino acids. From germline, CDR1 is SGHTA and CDR2 FQGTGA. The ends were cut back, 1 base at V and 4 bases at J, with 8 bases in the middle. This chain's CDR3 is CASSLNSGYNEQFF. Written as DNA, the CDR3 is TGTGCCAGCAGCTTAAATTCAGGATACAATGAGCAGTTCTTC.

CDR3 DNA sequence: TGTGCCAGCAGCGGGACTAGCGGTTCGGCTCTGAGGTACGAGCAGTACTTC. Encoded protein: CASSGTSGSALRYEQYF. V and J are TRBV28 and TRBJ2-7; TRBD2 matches 11 bases. The CDR3 runs to 17 residues. Unmatched junction bases numbered 14, after V lost 6 bases and J lost 4 bases. Germline lookup yields CDR1 MDHEN and CDR2 SYDVKM.

The genes are TRBV28 and TRBJ1-5; 9 bases map to TRBD1. The CDR3 sequence is 15 residues long. The V gene end was trimmed by 5 bases and the J gene end by 5 bases; junction bases not matched to a gene: 7. The germline gives CDR1 MDHEN, CDR2 SYDVKM. The CDR3 nucleotides are TGTGCCAGCAGTCTAACAGGGGGCGCACATCAGCCCCAGCATTTT. It translates to CASSLTGGAHQPQHF.

This chain uses TRBV28 with TRBJ1-3; D not certain. This CDR3 region has 14 residues. Per germline, CDR1 MDHEN and CDR2 SYDVKM. V lost 3 bases, J lost 0 bases, and 6 bases lay in between. The CDR3 coding sequence is TGTGCCAGCAGTTTTTTCAGCTCTGGAAACACCATATATTTT. As protein: CASSFFSSGNTIYF.

The V gene is TRBV19, the J gene TRBJ2-6, with D unclear. Germline-derived CDR1 and CDR2 are LNHDA and SQIVND (reference sequence). This CDR3 comprises 17 residues. V was pared by 3 bases and J by 4 bases, with 16 bases between. CDR3 nucleotides: TGTGCCAGTAGTATCCCCTCCGGTCGGTCGGGGGCCAACGTCCTGACTTTC. This gives the protein CASSIPSGRSGANVLTF.

V gene TRBV10-3 combines with J gene TRBJ2-7; D not certain. V shed 3 bases and J shed 0 bases, with 9 bases lying between them. The CDR3 length is 14 residues. Germline V gene sequence: CDR1 ENHRY, CDR2 SYGVKD. The CDR3 protein is CAISDNVASYEQYF. The CDR3 region has the DNA TGTGCCATCAGTGACAACGTAGCCTCCTACGAGCAGTACTTC.

The chain uses TRBV7-2 and TRBJ2-1, with TRBD2 identical over 14 bases. In germline, CDR1 is SGHTA, CDR2 FQGNSA. Trimming cost V 1 base and J 7 bases; bases outside gene matches: 3. This CDR3 region has 16 residues. This CDR3 is CASSLGTSGRRNEQFF. CDR3 nucleotides: TGTGCCAGCAGCTTAGGGACTAGCGGGAGGAGAAATGAGCAGTTCTTC.

This chain connects TRBV6-6 to TRBJ2-7; a weak D match, TRBD1 (6 bases). Germline lookup yields CDR1 MNHNY and CDR2 SVGAGI (reference sequence). This CDR3 has 14 amino acids. The V and J ends lost 5 bases and 4 bases respectively, with 15 bases between them. CDR3 in DNA: TGTGCCAGCAGTCAAGGGACAACTGGGTACGAGCAGTACTTC. Its translation: CASSQGTTGYEQYF.

Written as DNA, the CDR3 is TGTGCCAGCAGCTGGCGGGGGGCTCCGGGGACCGGGGAGCTGTTTTTT. Its translation is CASSWRGAPGTGELFF. This chain connects TRBV7-2 to TRBJ2-2, with 8 nucleotides matching TRBD2. There are 16 residues in the CDR3. Germline V gene lookup returns CDR1 SGHTA and CDR2 FQGNSA. V lost 4 bases to trimming and J lost 5 bases; unmatched junction nucleotides: 9.

The genes are TRBV4-3 and TRBJ2-5; 10 bases fit TRBD2. Trimming took 4 bases from V and 4 from J; bases not matched to a gene: 12. Germline loops: CDR1 LGHNA, CDR2 YSLEER. The CDR3 has 17 amino acids. CDR3 amino acids: CASSREWLAGVAETQYF. CDR3 in DNA: TGCGCCAGCAGCCGGGAATGGCTAGCGGGAGTTGCAGAGACCCAGTACTTC.

This chain links TRBV4-3 with TRBJ2-1, with TRBD1 as a possible D gene (6 bases). Per the germline V gene, CDR1 is LGHNA and CDR2 is YSLEER. The CDR3 totals 16 residues. Trimming stripped 0 bases from V and 1 base from J, with 10 bases between. The CDR3 DNA follows: TGCGCCAGCAGCCAAGAACTAGGGGGTTCCTACAATGAGCAGTTCTTC. It translates to CASSQELGGSYNEQFF.

The chain combines TRBV29-1 with TRBJ2-7, with D perhaps matching TRBD1 (5 bases). From germline, CDR1 is SQVTM and CDR2 ANQGSEA. V was pared by 6 bases and J by 0 bases, with 9 bases between. The CDR3 spans 12 residues. CDR3 in amino acids: CSVTDNSYEQYF. DNA of the CDR3: TGCAGCGTAACGGACAACTCCTACGAGCAGTACTTC.

This clone occurred once. The CDR3 DNA follows: TGCGCCAGCGGAGCTTGGACGGGGAGCTCCTACGAGCAGTACTTC. Translating gives CASGAWTGSSYEQYF. The V and J genes are TRBV5-1 and TRBJ2-7, with D perhaps matching TRBD2 (5 bases). The CDR3 has 15 residues. The germline gives CDR1 SGHRS, CDR2 YFSETQ. Trimming took 7 bases from V and 0 from J, leaving 17 bases between them.

This chain connects TRBV19 to TRBJ1-2; TRBD1 aligns across 8 bases. This CDR3 has 13 amino acids. V was clipped by 5 bases and J by 8 bases; unmatched bases: 7. CDR1 is LNHDA and CDR2 is SQIVND in the germline V gene (reference sequence). The CDR3 bases are TGTGCCAGTAGTTCCGGACAGGGTAGAGGCTACACCTTC. Protein product: CASSSGQGRGYTF.

The chain carries TRBV28 and TRBJ1-2, with a tentative D call TRBD1 (6 bases). Per germline, CDR1 MDHEN and CDR2 SYDVKM. The V end lost 2 bases, the J end lost 5 bases, and 9 bases lay between the germline ends. The CDR3 covers 13 residues. CDR3 in amino acids: CASSLTGKYGYTF. CDR3 nucleotides: TGTGCCAGCAGTTTAACAGGGAAATATGGCTACACCTTC.

DNA for the CDR3: TGTGCCAGCAGTTTGAGAGTACCCACTGAAGCTTTCTTT. As protein: CASSLRVPTEAFF. This chain joins TRBV12-3 or TRBV12-4 and TRBJ1-1; no clear D. The CDR3 totals 13 residues. The germline V and J ends were trimmed by 3 bases and 4 bases, with 9 bases remaining between them.

The V gene is TRBV9, the J gene TRBJ1-1; maybe TRBD1 (5 bases). V was shortened by 4 bases and J by 8 bases, with 12 bases between the two germline ends. This CDR3 is 12 amino acids long. CDR1 and CDR2 (germline): SGDLS, YYNGEE. CDR3 in amino acids: CASSSRGEEAFF. CDR3 in DNA: TGTGCCAGCAGCTCTAGGGGCGAAGAAGCTTTCTTT. Variable domain in full (rest from reference TRBV9 and TRBJ1-1): DSGVTQTPKHLITATGQRVTLRCSPRSGDLSVYWYQQSLDQGLQFLIQYYNGEERAKGNILERFSAQQFPDLHSELNLSSLELGDSALYFCASSSRGEEAFFGQGTRLTVV.

The chain carries TRBV19 and TRBJ1-2; D might be TRBD1 (5 bases). CDR3 length: 15 amino acids. Germline CDR1 is LNHDA and CDR2 is SQIVND (reference sequence). Trimming removed 7 bases at V and 1 base at J, with 16 bases between. DNA of the CDR3: TGTGCCAGTACTGACCCCCGGGGGATTAACTATGGCTACACCTTC. This translates into CASTDPRGINYGYTF.

This chain joins TRBV10-2 and TRBJ1-1; D not resolved. V was clipped by 4 bases and J by 7 bases, with 7 bases between them. Germline values: CDR1 WSHSY, CDR2 SAAADI. This CDR3 region has 11 residues. This CDR3 reads CASSVGVEAFF. DNA of the CDR3: TGCGCCAGCAGTGTAGGAGTTGAAGCTTTCTTT.

V and J are TRBV18 and TRBJ1-5, with D uncertain. Germline CDR1 reads KGHSH; CDR2 reads LQKENI. This CDR3 has 15 residues. With 3 bases removed from V and 0 bases from J, the gap between germline ends came to 9 bases. The CDR3 DNA reads TGTGCCAGCTCACCCCAAGAGGGTAGCAATCAGCCCCAGCATTTT. Translating gives CASSPQEGSNQPQHF.

The chain carries TRBV10-3 and TRBJ2-1; possibly TRBD2 for D (6 bases). V dropped 4 bases and J dropped 6 bases, with 13 bases sitting between them. The CDR3 loop spans 14 amino acids. The germline V gene has CDR1 ENHRY and CDR2 SYGVKD. In DNA, the CDR3 is TGTGCCATCAGTGGACTAGGCCATGGCAATGAGCAGTTCTTC. Amino acids: CAISGLGHGNEQFF.

This clone has just one count. V and J are TRBV18 and TRBJ2-7; 8 bases are shared with TRBD2. Germline values: CDR1 KGHSH, CDR2 LQKENI. CDR3 size: 14 residues. Trimming at V came to 5 bases and at J to 6 bases, leaving 9 bases not matched to a gene. DNA of the CDR3: TGTGCCAGCTCAACCGGGACTAGGGGTCTCGAGCAGTACTTC. Amino acid sequence: CASSTGTRGLEQYF.

V is TRBV19 and J is TRBJ1-1; D perhaps matches TRBD1 (6 bases). CDR3 length equals 14 residues. The germline gives CDR1 LNHDA, CDR2 SQIVND (reference sequence). V lost 4 bases, J lost 10 bases, and 19 bases lay in between. The CDR3: CASSTDRKTSGAFF. The CDR3 bases are TGTGCCAGTAGTACGGACAGAAAAACATCCGGAGCTTTCTTT.